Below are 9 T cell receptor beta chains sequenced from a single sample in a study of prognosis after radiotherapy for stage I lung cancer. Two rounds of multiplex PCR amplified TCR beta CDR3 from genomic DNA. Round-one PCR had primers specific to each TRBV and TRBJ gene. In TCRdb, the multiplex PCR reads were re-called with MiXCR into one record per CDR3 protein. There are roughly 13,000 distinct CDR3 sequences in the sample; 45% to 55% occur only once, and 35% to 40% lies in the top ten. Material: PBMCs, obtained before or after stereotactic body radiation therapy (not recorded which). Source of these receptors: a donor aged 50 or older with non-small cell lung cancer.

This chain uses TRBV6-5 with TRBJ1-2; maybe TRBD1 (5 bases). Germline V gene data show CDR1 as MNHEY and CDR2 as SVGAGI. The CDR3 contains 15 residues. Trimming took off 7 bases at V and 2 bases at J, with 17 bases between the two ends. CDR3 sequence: CASIQKARANYGYTF. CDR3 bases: TGTGCCAGCATCCAAAAAGCCAGGGCGAACTATGGCTACACCTTC.

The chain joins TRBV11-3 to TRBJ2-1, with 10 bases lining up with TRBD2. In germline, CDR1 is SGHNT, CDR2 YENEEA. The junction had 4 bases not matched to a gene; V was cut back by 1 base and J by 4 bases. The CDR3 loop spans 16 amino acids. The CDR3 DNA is TGTGCCAGCAGCTTAGGGCCAGCGGGAGGGTACAATGAGCAGTTCTTC. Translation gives CASSLGPAGGYNEQFF.

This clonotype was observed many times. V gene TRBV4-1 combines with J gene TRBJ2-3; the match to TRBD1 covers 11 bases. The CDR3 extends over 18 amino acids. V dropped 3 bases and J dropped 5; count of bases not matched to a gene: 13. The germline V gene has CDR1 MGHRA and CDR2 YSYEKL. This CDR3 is CASSQVYTDRGQRDTQYF. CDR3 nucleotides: TGCGCCAGCAGCCAGGTTTACACGGACAGGGGGCAAAGAGATACGCAGTATTTT.

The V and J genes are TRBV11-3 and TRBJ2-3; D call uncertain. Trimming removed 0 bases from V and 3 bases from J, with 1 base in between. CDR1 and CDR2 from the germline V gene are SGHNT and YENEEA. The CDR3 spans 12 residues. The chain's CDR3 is CASSLDTDTQYF. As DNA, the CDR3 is TGTGCCAGCAGCTTAGATACAGATACGCAGTATTTT.

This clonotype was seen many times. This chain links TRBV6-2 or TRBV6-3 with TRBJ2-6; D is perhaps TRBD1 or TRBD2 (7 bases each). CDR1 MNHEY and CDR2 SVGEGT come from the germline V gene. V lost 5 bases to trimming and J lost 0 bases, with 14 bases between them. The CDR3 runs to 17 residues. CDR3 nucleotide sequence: TGTGCCAGCAGTGAGGGGGGGGACAGCTCTGGGGCCAACGTCCTGACTTTC. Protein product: CASSEGGDSSGANVLTF.

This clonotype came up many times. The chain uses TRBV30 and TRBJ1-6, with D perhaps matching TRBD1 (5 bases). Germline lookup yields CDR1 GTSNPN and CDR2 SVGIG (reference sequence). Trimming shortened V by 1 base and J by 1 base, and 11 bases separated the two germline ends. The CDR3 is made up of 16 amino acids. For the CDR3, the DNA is TGTGCCTGGAGTGGTACAGGTCTGTCCTATAATTCACCCCTCCACTTT. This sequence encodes CAWSGTGLSYNSPLHF.

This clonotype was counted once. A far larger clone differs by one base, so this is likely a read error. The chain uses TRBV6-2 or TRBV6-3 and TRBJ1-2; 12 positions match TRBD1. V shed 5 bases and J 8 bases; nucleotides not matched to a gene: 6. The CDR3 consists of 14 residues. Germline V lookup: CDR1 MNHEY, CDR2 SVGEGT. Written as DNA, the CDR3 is TGTGCCAGCAGTGAATCGGGGACAGGGGGCGGCTACACCTTC. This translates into CASSESGTGGGYTF.

The CDR3 coding sequence is TGTGCCAGCAGCTTAAAGGGGTCGTTGTGCGGCGGGGGCTCCTACGAGCAGTACTTC. It translates to CASSLKGSLCGGGSYEQYF. This chain joins TRBV11-3 and TRBJ2-7, with 7 bases that match TRBD2. The CDR3 is made up of 19 amino acids. Trimming cost V 2 bases and J 0 bases; bases outside gene matches: 16. Per the germline V gene, CDR1 is SGHNT and CDR2 is YENEEA.

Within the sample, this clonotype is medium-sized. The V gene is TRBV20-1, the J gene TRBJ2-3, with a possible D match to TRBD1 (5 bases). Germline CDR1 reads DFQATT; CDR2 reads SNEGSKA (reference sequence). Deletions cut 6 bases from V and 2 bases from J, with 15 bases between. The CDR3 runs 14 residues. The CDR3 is CSADRQIDTDTQYF. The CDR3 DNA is TGCAGTGCGGATAGACAGATTGACACAGATACGCAGTATTTT.